This T cell receptor (beta chain) stems from a study of blood T cell repertoires in COVID-19. Study-wide background: In each case, the material was cDNA or gDNA derived from T cells, B-cell-depleted T cells, or PBMCs.

The length of the CDR3 is 15 residues. CDR1 KGHSH and CDR2 LQKENI come from the germline V gene. V lost 3 bases and J lost 9, with 18 bases in between. Per the original methods: Reference gene primers were amplified, and this amplification served to estimate nucleated cell counts. TCRdb keeps only in-frame clones here, not all; method: immunoSEQ multiplex PCR. The V and J calls and clone size are taken from that table; D and trimming were inferred from the DNA. The sample has roughly 670,000 clones, around 89% seen once. The sample was peripheral blood. J is TRBJ2-4 and V is TRBV18; D remains unclear. This TCR was recovered from a woman aged 18 to 35 with acute or convalescent COVID-19. The CDR3 DNA reads as TGTGCCAGCTCACCCTCCCCCGCTAGTAATCGCATTCAGTACTTC. Amino acids: CASSPSPASNRIQYF. The full variable domain, its missing parts supplied by reference TRBV18 and TRBJ2-4, is NAGVMQNPRHLVRRRGQEARLRCSPMKGHSHVYWYRQLPEEGLKFMVYLQKENIIDESGMPKERFSAEFPKEGPSILRIQQVVRGDSAAYFCASSPSPASNRIQYFGAGTRLSVL.